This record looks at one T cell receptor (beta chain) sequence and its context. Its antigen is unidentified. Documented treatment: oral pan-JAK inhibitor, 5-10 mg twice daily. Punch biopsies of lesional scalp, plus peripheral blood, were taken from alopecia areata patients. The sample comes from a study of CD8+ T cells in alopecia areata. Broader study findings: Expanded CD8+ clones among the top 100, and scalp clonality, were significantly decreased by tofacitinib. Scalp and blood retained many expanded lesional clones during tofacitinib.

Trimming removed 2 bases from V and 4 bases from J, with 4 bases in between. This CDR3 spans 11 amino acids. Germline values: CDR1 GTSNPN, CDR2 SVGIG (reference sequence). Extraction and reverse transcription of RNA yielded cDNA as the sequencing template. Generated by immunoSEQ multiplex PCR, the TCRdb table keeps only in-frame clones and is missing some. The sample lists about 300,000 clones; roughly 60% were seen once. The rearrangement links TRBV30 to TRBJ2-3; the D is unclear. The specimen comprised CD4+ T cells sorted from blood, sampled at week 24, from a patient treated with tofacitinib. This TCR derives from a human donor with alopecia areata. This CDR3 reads CAWSRSDTQYF. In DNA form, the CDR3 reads TGTGCCTGGAGTCGGTCAGATACGCAGTATTTT.